Presented here are 27 T cell receptor beta chains from one specimen sequenced in a study of T cells in Graves' hyperthyroidism and ophthalmopathy. Amplification targeted TCR beta CDR3 regions from RNA transcripts. RT-PCR in the first round (using the HTBI primer set) targeted the TCR CDR3. In TCRdb, the multiplex PCR reads were re-called with MiXCR into one record per CDR3 protein. Among roughly 500,000 distinct CDR3 sequences listed, 35% to 55% were seen once. Sequenced input: peripheral blood or thyroid tissue (not recorded which). These receptors were taken from an adult woman with Graves' disease, either hyperthyroidism or ophthalmopathy (not recorded which).

The chain is built from TRBV11-3 and TRBJ2-1, with D unresolved. Germline V gene sequence: CDR1 SGHNT, CDR2 YENEEA. V lost 2 bases and J lost 9, with 11 bases in between. The CDR3 runs 13 residues. Here the CDR3 reads CASSLPSRAEQFF. The CDR3 bases are TGTGCCAGCAGCTTACCCAGCCGGGCTGAGCAGTTCTTC.

This clonotype was picked up one time. One end of the junction does not line up with germline, which may come from a read error. This chain links TRBV15 with TRBJ1-4, with D maybe TRBD1 (5 bases). CDR1 is LNHNV and CDR2 is YYDKDF in the germline V gene (reference sequence). This CDR3 is built from 14 residues. CDR3 amino acids: CATMGERRNEKLFF. The CDR3 nucleotides read TGCGCCACCATGGGGGAGCGTCGTAATGAAAAACTGTTTTTT.

The chain recombines TRBV2 with TRBJ1-2; the D is unclear. Germline CDR1 SNHLY, CDR2 FYNNEI. V was clipped by 3 bases and J by 5 bases, with 10 bases between them. The CDR3 covers 13 residues. In nucleotides, the CDR3 is TGTGCCAGCAGTGACGCGGGAGCGTATGGCTACACCTTC. Translating it yields CASSDAGAYGYTF.

To note about this clonotype: At one end the junction does not follow the germline gene, possibly because of a read error. The chain carries TRBV12-3 or TRBV12-4 and TRBJ2-6; the D is unclear. The CDR3 has 11 amino acids. The CDR3 sequence: CASSQDTVGAF. CDR3 sequence (DNA): TGTGCCAGCAGTCAAGACACGGTCGGAGCTTTC.

This clonotype was seen ten or more times. The chain links TRBV10-3 to TRBJ2-7; D ambiguous. Germline V gene lookup returns CDR1 ENHRY and CDR2 SYGVKD. Trimming pared 1 base from V and 2 bases from J, leaving 9 bases between. The CDR3 covers 14 residues. The CDR3 protein is CAISELWEAYEQYF. The CDR3 DNA is TGTGCCATCAGTGAGTTGTGGGAAGCCTACGAGCAGTACTTC.

This clonotype was picked up a small number of times. A read error is possible here, since a much larger clone lies one base away. The final CDR3 position lacks the conserved phenylalanine or tryptophan, pointing to a likely read error. The chain links TRBV20-1 to TRBJ2-7; 8 bases are shared with TRBD1. CDR3 length: 14 residues. The germline V gene has CDR1 DFQATT and CDR2 SNEGSKA (reference sequence). The ends lost 6 bases at V and 5 bases at J; junction bases unmatched: 12. The CDR3 reads CSARTGGRNNEQYL. The DNA of the CDR3 is TGCAGTGCCAGAACAGGGGGACGAAACAACGAGCAGTACCTC.

The V gene is TRBV7-3, the J gene TRBJ2-7; 9 bases fit TRBD1. Germline CDR1 is SGHTA and CDR2 is FQGTGA. V lost 5 bases and J lost 7; bases outside the gene matches: 9. This CDR3 has 14 amino acids. CDR3 region: CASSPRTGVVEQYF. The CDR3 DNA reads TGTGCCAGCAGCCCAAGGACAGGGGTGGTTGAGCAGTACTTC.

Turning to this clonotype: At one boundary the junction diverges from the germline segment, which might be a read error. The chain combines TRBV20-1 with TRBJ2-3; unclear D gene. This CDR3 is 12 amino acids long. Germline V CDR1 and CDR2: DFQATT, SNEGSKA (reference sequence). CDR3 region: CGASTSTDTQYF. Here the CDR3 DNA reads TGCGGTGCTAGTACCAGCACAGATACGCAGTATTTT.

At least ten counts were recorded for this clonotype. The chain employs TRBV7-8 and TRBJ2-7; D is perhaps TRBD2 (6 bases). The germline gives CDR1 SGHVS, CDR2 FQNEAQ. V was trimmed by 0 bases and J by 2 bases, leaving 14 bases between them. There are 16 residues in the CDR3. The CDR3 protein is CASSLAYSGSAYEQYF. The CDR3 bases are TGTGCCAGCAGCTTAGCCTATAGCGGCAGCGCCTACGAGCAGTACTTC.

This chain uses TRBV6-1 with TRBJ2-7, with 11 bases matching TRBD2. The CDR3 contains 15 residues. V dropped 7 bases and J dropped 3; count of bases not matched to a gene: 8. CDR1 MNHNS and CDR2 SASEGT come from the germline V gene. The CDR3 sequence: CASTGGTSGYYEQYF. CDR3 in DNA: TGTGCCAGCACCGGAGGGACTAGCGGTTACTACGAGCAGTACTTC.

Many counts were recorded for this clonotype. The rearrangement links TRBV11-2 to TRBJ2-7, with 8 bases fitting TRBD2. The CDR3 has 14 amino acids. CDR1 and CDR2 from the germline V gene are SGHAT and FQNNGV. V was clipped by 6 bases and J by 2 bases; unmatched bases: 6. For the CDR3, the DNA is TGTGCCAGCAGACGGGGGGGAGGGCCCTACGAGCAGTACTTC. This translates into CASRRGGGPYEQYF.

Ten or more counts support this clonotype. V gene TRBV20-1 combines with J gene TRBJ1-1; D call uncertain. CDR3 length equals 13 residues. The ends were cut back, 2 bases at V and 7 bases at J, with 14 bases in the middle. The germline CDR1 and CDR2 sequences are DFQATT and SNEGSKA (reference sequence). CDR3 nucleotides: TGCAGTGCTAGAAGTAACCCGTTAGGTGAAGCTTTCTTT. This encodes CSARSNPLGEAFF.

This clonotype was counted many times. The rearrangement links TRBV5-1 to TRBJ2-6; D is perhaps TRBD2 (6 bases). V lost 1 base and J lost 2, with 10 bases in between. Germline CDR1 SGHRS, CDR2 YFSETQ. This CDR3 contains 16 residues. The CDR3 spells CASSLTSPPGANVLTF. As DNA, the CDR3 is TGCGCCAGCAGCTTGACTAGCCCTCCTGGGGCCAACGTCCTGACTTTC.

This clonotype has ten or more counts. V gene TRBV4-1 combines with J gene TRBJ2-5; 7 nucleotides match TRBD2. With V trimmed by 3 bases and J by 4 bases, 8 bases remained unmatched. The CDR3 runs to 15 residues. Germline CDR1 reads MGHRA; CDR2 reads YSYEKL. The CDR3 is CASSHAIIAGETQYF. The CDR3 DNA reads TGCGCCAGCAGCCATGCTATAATAGCGGGAGAGACCCAGTACTTC.

This clonotype appeared a few times. A much larger clone differs from this one at a single base, so this may be a read error. The chain is built from TRBV20-1 and TRBJ2-2; no clear D gene. The germline V gene has CDR1 DFQATT and CDR2 SNEGSKA (reference sequence). The CDR3 is 15 residues long. V lost 6 bases, J lost 3 bases, and 17 bases lay in between. The CDR3 DNA follows: TGCAGTGCAATCCATGGGATTTCGGACACCGGGGAGCTGTTTTTT. Translating it yields CSAIHGISDTGELFF.

This clonotype came up many times. This sequence joins TRBV9 and TRBJ1-5; D possibly corresponds to TRBD1 (6 bases). Between the trimmed V and J ends, which lost 3 bases and 3 bases, there was a span of 13 bases. CDR1 and CDR2 (germline): SGDLS, YYNGEE. The CDR3 has 15 amino acids. The CDR3 region is CASSATGFVNQPQHF. The CDR3 DNA follows: TGTGCCAGCAGCGCCACAGGGTTCGTCAATCAGCCCCAGCATTTT.

V gene TRBV10-3 combines with J gene TRBJ1-1; possibly TRBD1 for D (6 bases). CDR3 length equals 19 residues. The V end was cut by 0 bases, the J end by 5 bases, with 25 bases between. The germline CDR1 and CDR2 sequences are ENHRY and SYGVKD. CDR3 protein: CAISESSSLAGTSYTEAFF. CDR3 coding DNA: TGTGCCATCAGTGAGTCCTCCAGCTTAGCAGGGACAAGTTATACTGAAGCTTTCTTT.

V gene TRBV7-2 combines with J gene TRBJ1-2; D call uncertain. CDR3 length equals 14 residues. V dropped 1 base and J dropped 7 bases, with 13 bases sitting between them. CDR1 and CDR2 from the germline V gene are SGHTA and FQGNSA. CDR3 in amino acids: CASSLGSERAGYTF. Here the CDR3 DNA reads TGTGCCAGCAGCTTAGGGTCTGAGAGGGCTGGCTACACCTTC. Using reference TRBV7-2 and TRBJ1-2 for the parts outside the CDR3, the full variable domain is GAGVSQSPSNKVTEKGKDVELRCDPISGHTALYWYRQSLGQGLEFLIYFQGNSAPDKSGLPSDRFSAERTGGSVSTLTIQRTQQEDSAVYLCASSLGSERAGYTFGSGTRLTVV.

The chain recombines TRBV10-3 with TRBJ1-6, with D unclear. In germline, CDR1 is ENHRY, CDR2 SYGVKD. V lost 4 bases, J lost 14 bases, and 9 bases lay in between. The CDR3 is 11 amino acids. CDR3 sequence reads: CAISGVGALHF. CDR3 nucleotides: TGTGCCATCAGTGGGGTGGGAGCCCTCCACTTT.

This clonotype was observed a single time. This may stem from a read error, because a much larger clone lies one nucleotide away. The chain recombines TRBV5-1 with TRBJ2-7; 11 bases fit TRBD1. CDR3 length: 14 residues. Germline V CDR1 and CDR2: SGHRS, YFSETQ. The CDR3 region is CAGSKDRGQGEQYF. CDR3 in DNA: TGCGCCGGCAGCAAGGACAGGGGGCAGGGGGAGCAGTACTTC.

This clonotype was detected only once. The J gene is TRBJ1-2, the V gene TRBV2, with D unclear. Germline V CDR1 and CDR2: SNHLY, FYNNEI. The CDR3 runs 15 residues. V lost 4 bases and J 3 bases, leaving 15 bases between the germline ends. This chain's CDR3 is CASSVMDLSYYGYTF. The CDR3 region has the DNA TGTGCCAGCAGTGTGATGGACCTGTCTTACTATGGCTACACCTTC. Filled out from reference TRBV2 and TRBJ1-2, the complete variable domain reads EPEVTQTPSHQVTQMGQEVILRCVPISNHLYFYWYRQILGQKVEFLVSFYNNEISEKSEIFDDQFSVERPDGSNFTLKIRSTKLEDSAMYFCASSVMDLSYYGYTFGSGTRLTVV.

As for this clonotype: At one end, the junction sequence differs from germline, possibly due to a read error. The chain couples TRBV6-4 to TRBJ1-6, with 9 nucleotides matching TRBD1. Germline V gives CDR1 MRHNA, CDR2 SNTAGT. There are 15 residues in the CDR3. CDR3 sequence reads: CACSANRGQNSPLHF. In DNA form, the CDR3 reads TGTGCCTGCAGTGCCAACAGGGGGCAAAATTCACCCCTCCACTTT.

This clonotype appeared many times. V and J are TRBV30 and TRBJ1-3; the D is unclear. Germline assignment: CDR1 GTSNPN and CDR2 SVGIG (reference sequence). With 0 bases removed from V and 4 bases from J, the gap between germline ends came to 4 bases. This CDR3 is 12 amino acids long. CDR3 sequence reads: CAWSVIGNTIYF. In DNA, the CDR3 is TGTGCCTGGAGTGTGATCGGAAACACCATATATTTT.

The chain has TRBV2 and TRBJ2-2; a weak D match, TRBD2 (6 bases). Trimming took off 1 base at V and 1 base at J, with 7 bases between the two ends. Per the germline V gene, CDR1 is SNHLY and CDR2 is FYNNEI. CDR3 length: 15 residues. Written as DNA, the CDR3 is TGTGCCAGCAGTGAAGGACTAGAGAACACCGGGGAGCTGTTTTTT. Its protein product is CASSEGLENTGELFF.

The V gene is TRBV10-3, the J gene TRBJ2-7; possible D gene TRBD1, 6 bases. Per the germline V gene, CDR1 is ENHRY and CDR2 is SYGVKD. Trimming stripped 10 bases from V and 3 bases from J, with 10 bases between. CDR3 length: 11 residues. The CDR3 coding sequence is TGTGCCACCGAGGGGGACTACGAGCAGTACTTC. As protein: CATEGDYEQYF.

This clonotype was recorded many times. The V and J genes are TRBV19 and TRBJ1-1; possibly TRBD1 for D (6 bases). The CDR3 is 14 amino acids. V lost 5 bases and J lost 6, with 16 bases in between. The germline V gene encodes CDR1 LNHDA and CDR2 SQIVND (reference sequence). CDR3 in amino acids: CASSGSGDSSEAFF. The CDR3 nucleotides read TGTGCCAGTAGTGGCTCAGGGGATTCGTCTGAAGCTTTCTTT.

This clonotype was picked up many times. The J gene is TRBJ2-2, the V gene TRBV12-3 or TRBV12-4; TRBD2 agrees at 12 bases. The CDR3 covers 16 residues. J was trimmed by 6 bases and V by 3 bases; bases with no gene match: 5. CDR3 sequence: CASSFGASGRAGELFF. The CDR3 nucleotides read TGTGCCAGCAGTTTCGGTGCTAGCGGGAGGGCCGGGGAGCTGTTTTTT.